The clone carrying this T cell receptor (beta chain) has only one observation. This sample was included in a study of cytomegalovirus exposure and HLA in healthy donors. The PCR employed 60 Vbeta primers together with 13 Jbeta primers. Measured with immunoSEQ multiplex PCR; TCRdb has only the in-frame clones, and not every one. The data show 100,000 to 150,000 clones, with 80% seen just once and 8.9% held by the top ten. CDR1 and CDR2 from the germline V gene are SGHKS and YYEKEE (reference sequence). The CDR3 totals 16 residues. V shed 2 bases and J shed 2 bases, with 16 bases lying between them. The sample was PBMCs. This clonotype originated in a man aged 25 to 40 in good health and CMV-seropositive. This chain links TRBV5-5 with TRBJ2-5; D gene unclear. The CDR3 DNA reads TGTGCCAGCAGCTTCCCCCCAGTGAGGCTGCAAGAGACCCAGTACTTC. Its translation is CASSFPPVRLQETQYF.